Listed here are 27 T cell receptor beta chains from one sample, sequenced in a study of Graves' ophthalmopathy and Graves' hyperthyroidism (dated by TCRdb to between 2017 and 2018). For sequencing, an Illumina HiSeq 2000 was employed. For repertoire sequencing, TCR beta CDR3 regions were amplified from RNA transcripts. The first round of RT-PCR was done with HTBI primers and the Qiagen OneStep RT-PCR kit, and was followed by a second round of multiplex PCR, then size selection and purification. TCRdb took the public reads, trimmed them with fastp at Q25, ran MiXCR for clone calling and kept in-frame beta chains. Each CDR3 protein appears once, grouped with its most common genes and DNA. This sample is represented by over 200,000 distinct CDR3 sequences; around 30% of them were singletons. The ten largest account for around 9.8% of the sample. Sequences were obtained from peripheral blood. The source is a man aged 50-59 years with Graves' ophthalmopathy. Donor details come from another sample of the same person, matched by shared clones.

The chain recombines TRBV2 with TRBJ1-5; 7 positions agree with TRBD1. The CDR3 covers 17 residues. Germline V CDR1 and CDR2: SNHLY, FYNNEI. V was clipped by 6 bases and J by 0 bases; unmatched bases: 11. The CDR3 nucleotides read TGTGCCAGCAGCGGGAAGGACAGGAGATATAGCAATCAGCCCCAGCATTTT. Amino acids: CASSGKDRRYSNQPQHF. Supplemented by reference TRBV2 and TRBJ1-5, the full variable domain reads EPEVTQTPSHQVTQMGQEVILRCVPISNHLYFYWYRQILGQKVEFLVSFYNNEISEKSEIFDDQFSVERPDGSNFTLKIRSTKLEDSAMYFCASSGKDRRYSNQPQHFGDGTRLSIL.

This clonotype was seen repeatedly, ten times or more. The CDR3, as DNA: TGTGCCAGTAGTACCCGGGCCCTCGACGTGGTGAGCAATCAGCCCCAGCATTTT. It specifies CASSTRALDVVSNQPQHF. The chain links TRBV19 to TRBJ1-5; D ambiguous. CDR3 length: 18 amino acids. The germline CDR1 and CDR2 sequences are LNHDA and SQIVND (reference sequence). Trimming took 4 bases from V and 1 from J, leaving 20 bases between them.

This clonotype was seen repeatedly, ten times or more. The gene calls are TRBV6-1 and TRBJ1-6, with D perhaps matching TRBD1 (6 bases). Germline V gene sequence: CDR1 MNHNS, CDR2 SASEGT. Deletions cut 7 bases from V and 8 bases from J, with 12 bases between. This CDR3 is built from 13 residues. The CDR3 protein is CASTDSTDSPLHF. The CDR3, as DNA: TGTGCCAGCACGGACAGCACGGATTCACCCCTCCACTTT.

Ten or more counts support this clonotype. The rearrangement links TRBV4-3 to TRBJ1-1, with a possible D match to TRBD1 (6 bases). Germline V CDR1 and CDR2: LGHNA, YSLEER. This CDR3 region has 15 residues. Trimming took 1 base from V and 1 from J, leaving 10 bases between them. CDR3 in DNA: TGCGCCAGCAGCCAAGCGGACAGAGCGAACACTGAAGCTTTCTTT. Its protein is CASSQADRANTEAFF.

The chain employs TRBV28 and TRBJ2-7; TRBD1 aligns across 9 bases. The V and J ends lost 7 bases and 3 bases, in that order; junction bases with no gene match: 10. The CDR3 totals 15 residues. In germline, CDR1 is MDHEN, CDR2 SYDVKM. The CDR3 DNA follows: TGTGCCAGCACCGTAGAGACAGGGGGAGTCTACGAGCAGTACTTC. Translating it yields CASTVETGGVYEQYF.

This clonotype was counted between two and nine times. The rearrangement links TRBV11-2 to TRBJ2-5; 11 bases line up with TRBD2. Germline V gene data show CDR1 as SGHAT and CDR2 as FQNNGV. This CDR3 contains 17 residues. The V and J ends lost 5 bases and 3 bases, in that order; junction bases with no gene match: 11. CDR3 in DNA: TGTGCCAGCAGCCCAATTCCCGGGACTAGCGGTGAAGAGACCCAGTACTTC. Translation gives CASSPIPGTSGEETQYF.

The sample holds many counts of this clonotype. This chain links TRBV2 with TRBJ2-4; 7 bases are shared with TRBD2. The CDR3 runs 14 residues. After removal of 6 bases from V and 7 bases from J, the junction contained 9 bases not matched to a gene. CDR1 SNHLY and CDR2 FYNNEI come from the germline V gene. The CDR3 here is CASRTLGGENIQYF. Here the CDR3 DNA reads TGTGCCAGCAGGACCCTGGGGGGGGAGAACATTCAGTACTTC.

The rearrangement uses TRBV7-9 and TRBJ2-5; D possibly matches TRBD1 or TRBD2 (5 bases each). This CDR3 has 15 amino acids. Germline values: CDR1 SEHNR, CDR2 FQNEAQ (reference sequence). V lost 0 bases to trimming and J lost 5 bases, with 13 bases between them. CDR3 residues: CASSLAGPEGETQYF. CDR3 DNA: TGTGCCAGCAGCTTAGCGGGACCCGAGGGGGAGACCCAGTACTTC.

CDR3 coding DNA: TGTGCCACCCAGACAGTTTCCACAGATACGCAGTATTTT. Its translation is CATQTVSTDTQYF. The rearrangement uses TRBV10-3 and TRBJ2-3; the D gene is possibly TRBD1 (5 bases). V was shortened by 10 bases and J by 2 bases, with 13 bases between the two germline ends. The CDR3 is 13 amino acids. Looked up from germline, CDR1 is ENHRY and CDR2 is SYGVKD.

The sample holds many counts of this clonotype. CDR3 residues: CASSYRGSDETQYF. The CDR3 DNA reads TGTGCCAGCAGTTATAGGGGTTCAGATGAGACCCAGTACTTC. The chain uses TRBV6-5 and TRBJ2-5; TRBD1 might be the D (5 bases). The CDR3 is 14 residues long. V was clipped by 3 bases and J by 5 bases, with 13 bases between them. Germline-derived CDR1 and CDR2 are MNHEY and SVGAGI.

This clonotype was recorded many times. The genes are TRBV20-1 and TRBJ2-7, with 9 bases matching TRBD1. Germline V gives CDR1 DFQATT, CDR2 SNEGSKA (reference sequence). The length of the CDR3 is 14 residues. V dropped 0 bases and J dropped 5; count of bases not matched to a gene: 5. In DNA form, the CDR3 reads TGCAGTGCTAGAGAACAACAGGGGGCGCACGAGCAGTACTTC. Protein: CSAREQQGAHEQYF.

The genes are TRBV12-3 or TRBV12-4 and TRBJ2-5, with TRBD2 matching over 14 bases. The CDR3 consists of 15 residues. The trim removed 6 bases at V and 3 bases at J, leaving 3 bases unmatched. The CDR3 DNA follows: TGTGCCAGCAGAGGGGGACTAGCGGGAGAAGAGACCCAGTACTTC. Protein: CASRGGLAGEETQYF.

This chain's CDR3 is CASIREVRLAGRKETQYF. CDR3 bases: TGTGCCAGCATCCGAGAGGTTCGGTTGGCGGGGAGAAAAGAGACCCAGTACTTC. The V gene is TRBV7-8, the J gene TRBJ2-5; tentative D call: TRBD2 (6 bases). CDR3 length: 18 amino acids. V was cut by 7 bases and J by 3 bases, with 27 bases left in between. Germline V gene data show CDR1 as SGHVS and CDR2 as FQNEAQ.

This clonotype was seen a handful of times. The chain has TRBV6-1 and TRBJ1-5; D call uncertain. Germline loops: CDR1 MNHNS, CDR2 SASEGT. The CDR3 has 15 residues. The V end was cut by 5 bases, the J end by 5 bases, with 16 bases between. CDR3 coding DNA: TGTGCCAGCAGTCCCCTTGTGACGGTACATCAGCCCCAGCATTTT. Amino acid sequence: CASSPLVTVHQPQHF.

This clonotype was counted ten times or more. The chain joins TRBV12-3 or TRBV12-4 to TRBJ2-7; D not resolved. This CDR3 has 14 amino acids. Trimming stripped 4 bases from V and 5 bases from J, with 15 bases between. Here the CDR3 DNA reads TGTGCCAGCAGTTCGACCTTCCTTCCCCACGAGCAGTACTTC. Translating gives CASSSTFLPHEQYF.

This clonotype was counted at least ten times. The rearrangement uses TRBV12-3 or TRBV12-4 and TRBJ1-5; D is unresolved. The V end was cut by 6 bases, the J end by 0 bases, with 9 bases between. The CDR3 consists of 14 residues. The CDR3 nucleotides read TGTGCCAGCAGCCCCGACGGTAGCAATCAGCCCCAGCATTTT. It codes for CASSPDGSNQPQHF.

This clonotype was recorded at least ten times. The J gene is TRBJ2-5, the V gene TRBV5-1, with TRBD2 as a possible D gene (6 bases). Between the trimmed V and J ends, which lost 4 bases and 4 bases, there was a span of 20 bases. Looked up from germline, CDR1 is SGHRS and CDR2 is YFSETQ. This CDR3 comprises 16 residues. The DNA for the CDR3 is TGCGCCAGCAGCCCCTACGGAGGGGCCCGGGGAGAGACCCAGTACTTC. Encoded protein: CASSPYGGARGETQYF.

As to this clonotype: A read error may produce the germline difference seen at one junction end. V gene TRBV12-3 or TRBV12-4 combines with J gene TRBJ2-4; D is tentatively TRBD1 or TRBD2 (5 bases each). The length of the CDR3 is 8 residues. CDR3: CASKVGHF. Here the CDR3 DNA reads TGTGCCAGCAAGGTGGGACACTTC.

This clonotype came up a few times. This chain joins TRBV11-2 and TRBJ2-5; no clear D. Germline V CDR1 and CDR2: SGHAT, FQNNGV. With 5 bases removed from V and 5 bases from J, the gap between germline ends came to 15 bases. The CDR3 sequence is 14 residues long. DNA of the CDR3: TGTGCCAGCAGCCCAATCACCGCCGGGGAGACCCAGTACTTC. Its translation: CASSPITAGETQYF.

This clonotype was observed at least ten times. The chain couples TRBV6-5 to TRBJ1-1; D is ambiguous. Trimming shortened V by 5 bases and J by 1 base, and 5 bases separated the two germline ends. Germline CDR1 and CDR2: MNHEY and SVGAGI. The CDR3 sequence is 12 residues long. CDR3 in amino acids: CASSHPNTEAFF. CDR3 sequence (DNA): TGTGCCAGCAGTCATCCGAACACTGAAGCTTTCTTT.

This clonotype was counted once. J is TRBJ2-7 and V is TRBV6-2 or TRBV6-3; 11 nucleotides line up with TRBD2. Germline lookup yields CDR1 MNHEY and CDR2 SVGEGT. The CDR3 is 14 residues long. Trimming removed 5 bases from V and 6 bases from J; junction bases left unmatched: 6. The DNA for the CDR3 is TGTGCCAGCAGTGAGACTAGCGGGACTACCGAGCAGTACTTC. Amino acid sequence: CASSETSGTTEQYF.

This clonotype was counted ten times or more. The V gene is TRBV6-2 or TRBV6-3, the J gene TRBJ2-5; weak D call: TRBD1 (6 bases). The CDR3 extends over 15 amino acids. V was clipped by 6 bases and J by 2 bases, with 16 bases between them. Germline V gene lookup returns CDR1 MNHEY and CDR2 SVGEGT. CDR3 loop: CASSHGAQGQETQYF. The CDR3 nucleotides read TGTGCCAGCAGCCACGGGGCGCAGGGGCAAGAGACCCAGTACTTC.

This clonotype was counted many times. The chain joins TRBV7-6 to TRBJ1-1, with a weak D call TRBD1 (6 bases). The germline V gene encodes CDR1 SGHVS and CDR2 FNYEAQ. Trimming pared 5 bases from V and 5 bases from J, leaving 15 bases between. The CDR3 contains 14 residues. Written as DNA, the CDR3 is TGTGCCAGCAGCGAATATGGGGGCGTAACTGAAGCTTTCTTT. It translates to CASSEYGGVTEAFF.

This clonotype was recorded many times. This chain uses TRBV29-1 with TRBJ2-2, with D hard to call. CDR1 and CDR2 (germline): SQVTM, ANQGSEA. Trimming took 5 bases from V and 4 from J, leaving 5 bases between them. The CDR3 consists of 11 residues. The CDR3 bases are TGCAGCGTTTTGGTCACCGGGGAGCTGTTTTTT. This encodes CSVLVTGELFF.

V and J are TRBV11-2 and TRBJ1-3, with D uncertain. Germline lookup yields CDR1 SGHAT and CDR2 FQNNGV. Trimming took 2 bases from V and 0 from J, leaving 11 bases between them. The CDR3 sequence is 16 residues long. The CDR3 reads CASSLYSKSSGNTIYF. CDR3 in DNA: TGTGCCAGCAGCTTATATTCCAAGAGCTCTGGAAACACCATATATTTT.

This clonotype came up many times. CDR3 sequence: CSASASGLAGEGAYEQYF. CDR3 in DNA: TGCAGTGCTAGTGCCTCGGGACTAGCGGGAGAGGGGGCCTACGAGCAGTACTTC. The chain is built from TRBV20-1 and TRBJ2-7; 14 bases are a match to TRBD2. This CDR3 is built from 18 residues. V gave up 3 bases and J gave up 2 bases; unmatched junction bases: 12. CDR1 is DFQATT, CDR2 SNEGSKA, per germline (reference sequence).

Ten or more counts support this clonotype. The rearrangement joins TRBV6-5 to TRBJ2-2, with 7 bases that match TRBD1. Germline assignment: CDR1 MNHEY and CDR2 SVGAGI. The CDR3 spans 16 residues. V gave up 5 bases and J gave up 6 bases; unmatched junction bases: 12. This CDR3 is CASSHHPDRVAGELFF. The CDR3 coding sequence is TGTGCCAGCAGTCACCACCCAGACAGGGTAGCCGGGGAGCTGTTTTTT.